This entry features one T cell receptor (beta chain) sequence. In germline, CDR1 is SEHNR, CDR2 FQNEAQ (reference sequence). The length of the CDR3 is 13 residues. Trimming removed 5 bases at V and 5 bases at J, with 10 bases between. Profiling relied on immunoSEQ multiplex PCR, and the TCRdb table lists in-frame clones only, not all of them. The data contain approximately 10,000 clones, roughly 84% of them singletons. This specimen comes from a study of T cell changes during pregnancy in multiple sclerosis. This chain uses TRBV7-9 with TRBJ2-1; D may be TRBD1 (6 bases). Material: CD8+ T cells from peripheral blood mononuclear cells, obtained after pregnancy. This receptor was taken from a female donor in good health, enrolled as a control in a pregnancy study. The CDR3 protein is CASSKDRDNEQFF. CDR3 sequence (DNA): TGTGCCAGCAGCAAGGACAGAGACAATGAGCAGTTCTTC.